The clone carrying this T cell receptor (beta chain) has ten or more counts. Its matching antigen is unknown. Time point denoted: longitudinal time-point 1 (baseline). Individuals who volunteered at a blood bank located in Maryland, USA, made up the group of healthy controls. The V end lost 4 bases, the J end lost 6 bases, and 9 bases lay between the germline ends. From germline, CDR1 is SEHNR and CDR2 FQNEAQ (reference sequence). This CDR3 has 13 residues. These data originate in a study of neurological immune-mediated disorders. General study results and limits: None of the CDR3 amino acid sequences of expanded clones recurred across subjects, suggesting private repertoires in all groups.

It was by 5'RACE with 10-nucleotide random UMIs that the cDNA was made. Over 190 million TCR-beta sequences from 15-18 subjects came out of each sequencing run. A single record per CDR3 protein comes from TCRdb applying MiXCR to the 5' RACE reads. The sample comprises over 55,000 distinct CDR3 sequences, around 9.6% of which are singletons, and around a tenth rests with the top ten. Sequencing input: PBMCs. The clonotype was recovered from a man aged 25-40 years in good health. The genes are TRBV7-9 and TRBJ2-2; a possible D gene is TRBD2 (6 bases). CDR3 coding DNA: TGTGCCAGCAGCTGGGACTTGGCCGGGGAGCTGTTTTTT. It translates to CASSWDLAGELFF.